This TCR beta chain was recovered during a study of somatic mutations in cytotoxic T cells in rheumatoid arthritis. Trimming cost V 5 bases and J 1 base; bases outside gene matches: 5. CDR3 length equals 15 residues. The V gene's germline CDR1 is MNHEY and CDR2 SMNVEV (reference sequence). A single count supports this clone. Measured with immunoSEQ multiplex PCR; TCRdb has only the in-frame clones, and not every one. The sample carries around 6,800 clones, 74% recorded once. Magnetic beads with positive selection isolated CD4+ and CD8+ fractions, whose purity was verified by flow cytometry. Sequenced input: CD8+ T cells sorted from blood. This sequence was found in an adult with rheumatoid arthritis. The chain combines TRBV27 with TRBJ2-1; 7 bases line up with TRBD1. CDR3 protein: CASSPTGNSYNEQFF. CDR3 bases: TGTGCCAGCAGTCCGACAGGGAATTCCTACAATGAGCAGTTCTTC.